This paragraph covers one TCR beta chain sequence. It has no known antigen specificity. Per-nucleotide qualities are absent, and no much larger clonotype sits a single base away. This sample's time point label indicates: baseline before first vaccination. Vaccinee samples were obtained from the UK trials COV001 and COV002, which included a single-blind randomized controlled phase 2/3 trial of AZD1222 (ChAdOx1 nCoV-19) in healthy adults. Trial participant PBMC samples were collected at day 0 and day 28 after the second dose for TCRbeta chain sequencing. This specimen comes from a study of T cell responses to AZD1222 COVID-19 vaccine (dated by TCRdb to 2020 to 2022). Study-level background: AZD1222 recipients with second doses at about 4 weeks or about 12 weeks were pooled, because spike-specific TCR depth and breadth did not differ between schedules. Trial participants were enrolled by age into 18-55, 56-69 and 70-plus year subgroups, with approximately 160, 26 and 62 TCR-sequenced participants respectively. A total of 230 or so trial participants underwent TCR sequencing, of whom 200 to 220 received two doses of AZD1222 and roughly 25 received two doses of the MenACWY control vaccine.

Study-wide conclusions, independent of this receptor: Vaccine-associated CD4 TCRs spanned the whole spike protein, with dominant responses in regions 160-218 and 743-854. The 56-69-year group was small, and its depth increase did not reach significance, likely because of low power. Nearly half of unique spike-specific TCRs reportedly recognized epitopes outside regions mutated in the B.1.351 and B.1.1.7 variants. No day 14 peak-response samples were available, so repertoires were characterized only after the peak T cell response. Participants were mostly white British, with more females than males. The authors suggested clonal diversity may have been underestimated. Conclusions about previously exposed vaccinees are limited, since just 6 or 7 AZD1222 recipients were seropositive for SARS-CoV-2 at baseline. After two AZD1222 doses, both the breadth and the depth of spike-specific TCRs were significantly higher than at day 0 and than in MenACWY recipients.

The CDR3 regions of human TCRbeta chains were analyzed by immunosequencing. As for the original processing: TCRs in the repertoires were matched against a reference library of SARS-CoV-2-specific TCRs that had been generated with the MIRA antigen-specificity platform. Breadth was defined as the fraction of unique TCRs that were SARS-CoV-2-associated, and depth was defined as the fraction of total T cells that were SARS-CoV-2-associated. Using the MIRA data, every spike-specific TCR was mapped to the spike region that the TCR reacted to and assigned to either a CD4 or a CD8 class. Log10-transformed breadth and depth values were compared by one-way ANOVA with Sidak's multiple comparisons tests. The source is immuneACCESS, and TCRdb retained only in-frame sequences with V and J called. Part of the clones is not carried over; for the studies checked, unresolved V genes explain less than half of this, and the remainder is unexplained. That table furnishes V, J and clone size, whereas the DNA furnished D and trimming. Across this sample there are around 120,000 clones, with about 90% seen only once. Of the sample, around 7.5% is held by the ten largest clones.

The germline V gene provides CDR1 MGHRA and CDR2 YSYEKL. The CDR3 measures 17 amino acids from cysteine to phenylalanine. Only CDR3 DNA is held: 51 bases, read in frame from base 1. V is reduced by 3 bases and J by 7 bases, leaving a spacing of 22 bases between them. Recombination connected TRBV4-1 to TRBJ2-4, with TRBD1 tentatively as D gene (5 bases match). The sample in question was peripheral blood, obtained on day 0 of AZD1222 vaccination. This receptor was identified in an adult in good health. The encoded CDR3 is CASSQDTGAGRGNIQYF. The nucleotide sequence is TGCGCCAGCAGCCAGGACACTGGTGCTGGACGTGGGAACATTCAGTACTTC.